The 17 T cell receptor beta chains below come from one sample, sequenced in a study of tumor and adjacent non-tumor tissue in lung cancer. TCRbeta libraries were built with three rounds of nested PCR, modified from ARM-PCR. TCRdb reprocessed the multiplex PCR reads with MiXCR, giving one entry per CDR3 protein. The sample consists of 60,000 to 80,000 distinct CDR3 sequences, roughly 75% of them appearing once. The template was RNA from unsorted bulk tissue. This non-tumor lung sample came from over 3 cm beyond the tumor edge. Sequenced material: distant non-tumor lung tissue. These TCRs come from a woman aged 45-59 years with non-small cell lung cancer.

This clonotype occurred many times. This rearrangement joins TRBV20-1 to TRBJ2-4, with D maybe TRBD2 (6 bases). The germline gives CDR1 DFQATT, CDR2 SNEGSKA (reference sequence). This CDR3 comprises 14 residues. Trimming removed 3 bases from V and 8 bases from J, with 17 bases in between. The chain's CDR3 is CSARPEPGVDIQYF. The CDR3 DNA follows: TGCAGTGCTAGGCCTGAACCGGGAGTGGACATTCAGTACTTC.

Notes on this clonotype: A much larger clone lies one base from this, so it may be a read error. The J gene is TRBJ2-7, the V gene TRBV10-1; the match to TRBD2 covers 8 bases. The germline V gene encodes CDR1 WNHNN and CDR2 SYGVQD (reference sequence). The CDR3 contains 16 residues. The CDR3: CASNERERNISYEQYF. CDR3 nucleotides: TGCGCCAGCAATGAGCGGGAGCGGAACATCTCCTACGAGCAGTACTTC.

Remarks on this clonotype: A much larger clone sits a single nucleotide away, making a read error possible. This sequence joins TRBV4-1 and TRBJ2-2; 15 bases match TRBD2. The CDR3 totals 18 residues. The germline gives CDR1 MGHRA, CDR2 YSYEKL. The DNA of the CDR3 is TGCGCCAGCAGCCAAGATTTGGGACTAGCGGGAGGAGGCGGGGAGCTGTATTTT. Translation gives CASSQDLGLAGGGGELYF.

With respect to this clonotype: One junction end disagrees with the germline gene, perhaps due to a read error. This rearrangement joins TRBV5-4 to TRBJ2-3, with 9 bases lining up with TRBD1. This CDR3 is built from 17 residues. Germline V gives CDR1 SGHNT, CDR2 YYREEE (reference sequence). The CDR3 here is CASIPGTGHPSIDTQYF. CDR3 DNA sequence: TGTGCCAGCATCCCCGGGACAGGGCATCCAAGCATAGATACGCAGTATTTT.

The chain has TRBV20-1 and TRBJ1-1; D is ambiguous. Germline V gene data show CDR1 as DFQATT and CDR2 as SNEGSKA (reference sequence). Trimming shortened V by 3 bases and J by 3 bases, and 14 bases separated the two germline ends. This CDR3 has 14 residues. CDR3 in DNA: TGCAGTGCTAGGGTCACCTGTAGGGACACTGAAGCTTTCTTT. Translating it yields CSARVTCRDTEAFF.

Concerning this clonotype: The conserved closing phenylalanine or tryptophan is absent in this CDR3, likely reflecting a read error. This chain links TRBV14 with TRBJ1-4, with TRBD1 identical over 7 bases. With V trimmed by 3 bases and J by 7 bases, 8 bases remained unmatched. CDR3 length equals 15 residues. Germline CDR1 SGHDN, CDR2 FVKESK. The CDR3 sequence is CASSQTGSRGEKLFL. The CDR3 coding sequence is TGTGCCAGCAGCCAGACAGGGTCTAGGGGTGAAAAACTGTTTCTT.

The V gene is TRBV7-8, the J gene TRBJ2-1, with 12 bases lining up with TRBD2. The germline gives CDR1 SGHVS, CDR2 FQNEAQ. The CDR3 sequence is 15 residues long. V lost 5 bases, J lost 16 bases, and 15 bases stayed unmatched. The CDR3 region is CASSLRLAGAKGHFF. The CDR3, as DNA: TGTGCCAGCAGCCTCAGACTAGCGGGAGCTAAAGGGCACTTCTTC.

This clonotype occurred once. A read error is possible here, since a much larger clone lies one base away. The chain employs TRBV20-1 and TRBJ2-1; 7 bases are shared with TRBD2. The CDR3 length is 13 residues. CDR1 is DFQATT and CDR2 is SNEGSKA in the germline V gene (reference sequence). The junction had 7 bases not matched to a gene; V was cut back by 4 bases and J by 7 bases. In nucleotides, the CDR3 is TGCAGTGCTACACCGGGACTAACAAATGAGCAGTTCTTC. As protein: CSATPGLTNEQFF.

The genes are TRBV20-1 and TRBJ2-7; D possibly corresponds to TRBD2 (5 bases). CDR3 length: 14 amino acids. Germline lookup yields CDR1 DFQATT and CDR2 SNEGSKA (reference sequence). The germline V and J ends were trimmed by 3 bases and 3 bases, with 15 bases remaining between them. CDR3: CSASREGTCYEQYF. In DNA, the CDR3 is TGCAGTGCTAGTCGAGAGGGCACGTGCTACGAGCAGTACTTC.

This clonotype was seen at least ten times. The CDR3 spells CASSYSWTSGGNEQFF. CDR3 coding DNA: TGTGCCAGCAGTTACTCATGGACTAGCGGGGGTAATGAGCAGTTCTTC. The rearrangement uses TRBV6-2 or TRBV6-3 and TRBJ2-1, with 13 bases identical to TRBD2. The CDR3 length is 16 residues. Trimming at V came to 0 bases and at J to 7 bases, leaving 3 bases not matched to a gene. CDR1 MNHEY and CDR2 SVGEGT come from the germline V gene.

Concerning this clonotype: Germline is not matched at one junction end, which may reflect a read error. The J gene is TRBJ2-1, the V gene TRBV7-9; the match to TRBD2 covers 10 bases. Germline CDR1 SEHNR, CDR2 FQNEAQ (reference sequence). The CDR3 contains 17 residues. CDR3 nucleotides: TGTGCCAGAAGCTTAGAAGCGGGAGGGCAATCCTACAATGAGCAGTTCTTC. Translation: CARSLEAGGQSYNEQFF. Complete variable domain (other parts from reference TRBV7-9 and TRBJ2-1): DTGVSQNPRHKITKRGQNVTFRCDPISEHNRLYWYRQTLGQGPEFLTYFQNEAQLEKSRLLSDRFSAERPKGSFSTLEIQRTEQGDSAMYLCARSLEAGGQSYNEQFFGPGTRLTVL.

The rearrangement uses TRBV6-5 and TRBJ2-2; 8 positions match TRBD1. Germline V CDR1 and CDR2: MNHEY, SVGAGI. This CDR3 has 15 amino acids. The CDR3: CGCRGDRPSTGELFF. The CDR3 bases are TGTGGCTGCAGGGGGGACAGGCCCAGCACCGGGGAGCTGTTTTTT.

Concerning this clonotype itself: At one end, the junction sequence differs from germline, possibly due to a read error. The chain joins TRBV4-1 to TRBJ1-5, with 7 nucleotides matching TRBD1. The CDR3 runs 17 residues. Germline CDR1 and CDR2: MGHRA and YSYEKL. In nucleotides, the CDR3 is TGTGCCAGCAGCCAAGTGGGGACAGACCCCGACGGTCAGCCCCAGCATTTT. This encodes CASSQVGTDPDGQPQHF.

A remark on this clonotype: Since a much larger clone is just one base distant, this may be a read error. This is likely a read error, given that the CDR3 carries no conserved phenylalanine or tryptophan at its end. The J gene is TRBJ2-3, the V gene TRBV5-5, with TRBD2 identical over 10 bases. This CDR3 region has 18 residues. Unmatched junction bases numbered 14, after V lost 4 bases and J lost 3 bases. Germline V gene data show CDR1 as SGHKS and CDR2 as YYEKEE (reference sequence). The CDR3 reads CASSTGLAVSSGTDTQYL. The CDR3, as DNA: TGTGCCAGCAGCACCGGACTAGCGGTATCTAGTGGGACAGATACGCAGTATTTG.

Remarks on this clonotype: Given the absence of the conserved phenylalanine or tryptophan at the CDR3 end, a read error is likely. This rearrangement joins TRBV10-3 to TRBJ2-1; D is perhaps TRBD1 (6 bases). V was clipped by 2 bases and J by 6 bases, with 11 bases between them. This CDR3 is 14 amino acids long. Germline loops: CDR1 ENHRY, CDR2 SYGVKD. The DNA of the CDR3 is TGTGCCATCAGTGAGACAGGGAACGCCAATGAGCAGTTCCTC. It yields the protein CAISETGNANEQFL.

The CDR3 sequence: CVNSLAGDGFYEQYF. In DNA form, the CDR3 reads TGTGTCAACAGCTTAGCGGGAGACGGGTTCTACGAGCAGTACTTC. The chain carries TRBV7-2 and TRBJ2-7; 9 bases fit TRBD2. CDR3 length: 15 amino acids. In germline, CDR1 is SGHTA, CDR2 FQGNSA.

Note on this clonotype: The germline gene is not matched at one end of the junction; a read error may be the cause. The chain employs TRBV11-1 and TRBJ2-2; D is perhaps TRBD1 or TRBD2 (6 bases each). The germline V gene has CDR1 SGHAT and CDR2 FQDESV (reference sequence). This CDR3 comprises 14 residues. CDR3 region: CANNLIRGSGGLFF. For the CDR3, the DNA is TGTGCCAACAACCTCATAAGGGGGTCCGGGGGGCTGTTTTTT.